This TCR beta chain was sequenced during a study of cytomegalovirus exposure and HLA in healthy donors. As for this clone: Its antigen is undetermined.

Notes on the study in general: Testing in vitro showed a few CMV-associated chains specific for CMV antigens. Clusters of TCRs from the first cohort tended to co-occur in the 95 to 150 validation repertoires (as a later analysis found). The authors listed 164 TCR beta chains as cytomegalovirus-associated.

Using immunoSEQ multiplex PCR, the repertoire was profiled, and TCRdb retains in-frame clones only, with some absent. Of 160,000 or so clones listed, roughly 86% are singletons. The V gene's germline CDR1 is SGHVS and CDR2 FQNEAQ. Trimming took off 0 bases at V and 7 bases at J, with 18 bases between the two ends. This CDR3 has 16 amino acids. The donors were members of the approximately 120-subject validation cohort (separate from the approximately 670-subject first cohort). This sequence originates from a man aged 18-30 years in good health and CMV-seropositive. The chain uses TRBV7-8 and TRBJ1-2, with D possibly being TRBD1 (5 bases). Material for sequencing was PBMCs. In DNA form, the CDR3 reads TGTGCCAGCAGCTTAGCCGGAGGGGTAGTTGGTGGTGGCTACACCTTC. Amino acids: CASSLAGGVVGGGYTF.